A single sample gave rise to the 20 T cell receptor beta chains below, sequenced in a study of cytomegalovirus exposure and HLA in healthy donors. Both 60 Vbeta primers and 13 Jbeta primers went into the PCR. Sequencing used immunoSEQ multiplex PCR; TCRdb keeps in-frame clones, though not all of them. Among 50,000 to 65,000 clones listed, approximately 71% were seen once. Material: PBMCs. Source of these receptors: a man in his forties or fifties in good health and CMV-seropositive.

A few counts support this clone. This chain connects TRBV5-1 to TRBJ2-3; 7 bases agree with TRBD2. The germline V gene encodes CDR1 SGHRS and CDR2 YFSETQ. The CDR3 is made up of 16 amino acids. V gave up 4 bases and J gave up 11 bases; unmatched junction bases: 19. CDR3 DNA sequence: TGCGCCAGCAGCCCGGGCGGCGGGGGAGGCCGGCCCGTGCAGTATTTT. This sequence encodes CASSPGGGGGRPVQYF.

J is TRBJ2-1 and V is TRBV19; 10 positions agree with TRBD2. The V gene end was trimmed by 1 base and the J gene end by 8 bases; junction bases not matched to a gene: 5. Germline V gene sequence: CDR1 LNHDA, CDR2 SQIVND (reference sequence). This CDR3 has 15 residues. CDR3 residues: CASSIGSGGMDEQFF. Here the CDR3 DNA reads TGTGCCAGTAGTATAGGTAGCGGGGGGATGGATGAGCAGTTCTTC.

The chain carries TRBV27 and TRBJ2-2; TRBD1 agrees at 10 bases. Per the germline V gene, CDR1 is MNHEY and CDR2 is SMNVEV (reference sequence). This CDR3 is built from 14 residues. V lost 6 bases to trimming and J lost 4 bases; unmatched junction nucleotides: 2. The CDR3 coding sequence is TGTGCCAGCAGGAGGACAGGGGGCACCGGGGAGCTGTTTTTT. Translated, it gives CASRRTGGTGELFF.

The chain is built from TRBV27 and TRBJ1-2; TRBD1 matches at 10 bases. V shed 5 bases and J 8 bases; nucleotides not matched to a gene: 11. Germline loops: CDR1 MNHEY, CDR2 SMNVEV (reference sequence). The CDR3 consists of 15 residues. The CDR3 nucleotides read TGTGCCAGCAGTCCCAGACAGGGGGCGCGGCAGGGCTACACCTTC. Translated, it gives CASSPRQGARQGYTF.

V usage is TRBV19 and J usage is TRBJ1-1, with TRBD1 as a possible D gene (5 bases). The CDR3 runs to 13 residues. V lost 10 bases and J 5 bases, leaving 17 bases between the germline ends. Germline CDR1 is LNHDA and CDR2 is SQIVND (reference sequence). DNA for the CDR3: TGTGCCACTAAATCCAGGGTTTCGACTGAAGCTTTCTTT. Its protein is CATKSRVSTEAFF. Variable domain in full (rest from reference TRBV19 and TRBJ1-1): DGGITQSPKYLFRKEGQNVTLSCEQNLNHDAMYWYRQDPGQGLRLIYYSQIVNDFQKGDIAEGYSVSREKKESFPLTVTSAQKNPTAFYLCATKSRVSTEAFFGQGTRLTVV.

This chain joins TRBV27 and TRBJ1-6, with TRBD1 matching over 7 bases. In germline, CDR1 is MNHEY, CDR2 SMNVEV (reference sequence). This CDR3 is 17 amino acids long. V trimming: 2 bases; J trimming: 8 bases; junction bases outside the gene matches: 12. CDR3 in amino acids: CASSLVGQGVYYSPLHF. CDR3 nucleotide sequence: TGTGCCAGCAGTTTAGTGGGGCAGGGGGTTTATTATTCACCCCTCCACTTT.

This clone occurred once. This chain links TRBV7-9 with TRBJ2-1; 7 bases match TRBD2. There are 15 residues in the CDR3. Germline loops: CDR1 SEHNR, CDR2 FQNEAQ (reference sequence). The ends lost 5 bases at V and 3 bases at J; junction bases unmatched: 7. CDR3 bases: TGTGCCAGCAGCCTGAGCGGGGAAGTCTACAATGAGCAGTTCTTC. Amino acid sequence: CASSLSGEVYNEQFF.

The chain joins TRBV28 to TRBJ2-7, with 9 positions matching TRBD1. Germline V gene sequence: CDR1 MDHEN, CDR2 SYDVKM. The CDR3 runs 15 residues. The trim removed 1 base at V and 4 bases at J, leaving 5 bases unmatched. For the CDR3, the DNA is TGTGCCAGCAGTTTATCGGGACAGGGACGATACGAGCAGTACTTC. The encoded protein is CASSLSGQGRYEQYF.

DNA of the CDR3: TGTGCCAGCAGCAGGGGGCAGACAGATACGCAGTATTTT. Translating gives CASSRGQTDTQYF. The chain recombines TRBV6-1 with TRBJ2-3, with 8 bases that match TRBD1. This CDR3 is built from 13 residues. The V and J ends lost 6 bases and 3 bases, in that order; junction bases with no gene match: 2. Germline V gene sequence: CDR1 MNHNS, CDR2 SASEGT.

The chain couples TRBV30 to TRBJ1-2; 8 bases align to TRBD1. This CDR3 is built from 14 residues. Germline V gene lookup returns CDR1 GTSNPN and CDR2 SVGIG (reference sequence). V was clipped by 4 bases and J by 0 bases; unmatched bases: 4. CDR3 protein: CAWTWTGSNYGYTF. CDR3 nucleotides: TGTGCCTGGACCTGGACAGGGTCTAACTATGGCTACACCTTC.

V gene TRBV30 combines with J gene TRBJ1-5; TRBD1 matches at 8 bases. The CDR3 has 16 residues. With 0 bases clipped from V and 3 bases from J, the junction kept 7 bases outside the gene matches. The germline CDR1 and CDR2 sequences are GTSNPN and SVGIG (reference sequence). The CDR3 DNA reads as TGTGCCTGGAGTGTGGGTAGGACAGGGCTCAATCAGCCCCAGCATTTT. Protein product: CAWSVGRTGLNQPQHF.

The chain carries TRBV12-5 and TRBJ1-2; tentatively, D is TRBD1 (5 bases). The V end lost 2 bases, the J end lost 6 bases, and 13 bases lay between the germline ends. The CDR3 sequence is 14 residues long. CDR1 LGHNT and CDR2 FRNRAP come from the germline V gene. CDR3 DNA sequence: TGTGCTAGTGGTTTGTTGGGGGGGACGGATGGCTACACCTTC. Translation gives CASGLLGGTDGYTF.

V and J are TRBV27 and TRBJ1-5; D might be TRBD1 (5 bases). The CDR3 consists of 15 residues. V lost 10 bases, J lost 3 bases, and 19 bases lay in between. Germline V gene lookup returns CDR1 MNHEY and CDR2 SMNVEV (reference sequence). As DNA, the CDR3 is TGTGCCAACCTCCGTGGGGCGAGCAACAATCAGCCCCAGCATTTT. As protein: CANLRGASNNQPQHF.

CDR3 in DNA: TGTGCCAGCAGTGTTAAACAGGGCCATGGCTACACCTTC. The encoded protein is CASSVKQGHGYTF. The V gene is TRBV25-1, the J gene TRBJ1-2; TRBD1 is a possible D gene (6 bases). With 4 bases removed from V and 6 bases from J, the gap between germline ends came to 12 bases. The CDR3 has 13 amino acids. CDR1 and CDR2 from the germline V gene are MGHDK and SYGVNS.

The rearrangement uses TRBV7-9 and TRBJ1-4; D is unresolved. This CDR3 spans 12 amino acids. V was clipped by 5 bases and J by 5 bases, with 6 bases between them. The germline gives CDR1 SEHNR, CDR2 FQNEAQ (reference sequence). The chain's CDR3 is CASSLNNEKLFF. In DNA, the CDR3 is TGTGCCAGCAGCCTAAACAATGAAAAACTGTTTTTT.

The chain uses TRBV30 and TRBJ2-1, with D perhaps TRBD1 (6 bases). Germline V CDR1 and CDR2: GTSNPN, SVGIG (reference sequence). This CDR3 region has 16 residues. V lost 3 bases, J lost 9 bases, and 24 bases lay in between. DNA for the CDR3: TGTGCCTGGAGCACTGGCAGAAGGGGGTTGCGTAGTGAGCAGTTCTTC. Encoded protein: CAWSTGRRGLRSEQFF.

The CDR3 here is CSVESGGAWETQYF. In DNA form, the CDR3 reads TGCAGCGTTGAAAGCGGGGGGGCTTGGGAGACCCAGTACTTC. V gene TRBV29-1 combines with J gene TRBJ2-5, with TRBD2 identical over 10 bases. Germline CDR1 SQVTM, CDR2 ANQGSEA. The CDR3 extends over 14 amino acids. V lost 2 bases, J lost 5 bases, and 5 bases stayed unmatched.

This chain connects TRBV11-2 to TRBJ2-3; 8 bases agree with TRBD1. The germline gives CDR1 SGHAT, CDR2 FQNNGV. Trimming removed 3 bases from V and 6 bases from J; junction bases left unmatched: 5. This CDR3 is 14 amino acids long. The CDR3 bases are TGTGCCAGCAGCTTGGAGCGACAGGGGGATACGCAGTATTTT. It translates to CASSLERQGDTQYF.

V usage is TRBV9 and J usage is TRBJ1-5; D unresolved. Germline CDR1 and CDR2: SGDLS and YYNGEE. V dropped 0 bases and J dropped 1 base, with 8 bases sitting between them. This CDR3 spans 15 amino acids. The CDR3 sequence: CASSVGTSSNQPQHF. CDR3 nucleotides: TGTGCCAGCAGCGTAGGGACTAGCAGCAATCAGCCCCAGCATTTT.

This chain joins TRBV5-1 and TRBJ2-7; D is perhaps TRBD1 (6 bases). The CDR3 extends over 16 amino acids. Looked up from germline, CDR1 is SGHRS and CDR2 is YFSETQ. With 3 bases removed from V and 0 bases from J, the gap between germline ends came to 16 bases. The DNA for the CDR3 is TGCGCCAGCAGCTCGACTCGACAGGCCGTCTCCTACGAGCAGTACTTC. It translates to CASSSTRQAVSYEQYF.